These 21 T cell receptor beta chains came from one sample sequenced in a study of regulatory and conventional T cells in RAG deficiency. Genomic DNA came from blood conventional CD4+ T cells gated CD25-low CD127-high. Measured with immunoSEQ multiplex PCR; TCRdb has only the in-frame clones, and not every one. The sample shows about 30,000 clones, roughly 96% of them seen only once. This sample was also put to use in a study of regulatory T cells. That work adds: The PCR used 52 TRBV and 13 TRBJ primers.

Sequences were obtained from CD25- CD4+ T cells sorted from blood. The receptors originated from a human donor in good health.

V and J are TRBV6-5 and TRBJ1-1, with 7 bases fitting TRBD1. Germline assignment: CDR1 MNHEY and CDR2 SVGAGI. This CDR3 region has 14 residues. J was trimmed by 2 bases and V by 5 bases; bases with no gene match: 5. CDR3 sequence (DNA): TGTGCCAGCAGTCAACAGGGGATAAACACTGAAGCTTTCTTT. Its translation: CASSQQGINTEAFF.

The CDR3 is CASSVTWSPWETQYF. CDR3 in DNA: TGTGCCAGCAGTGTGACGTGGAGCCCCTGGGAGACCCAGTACTTC. The rearrangement uses TRBV2 and TRBJ2-5; D gene unclear. The CDR3 extends over 15 amino acids. Germline CDR1 reads SNHLY; CDR2 reads FYNNEI. V lost 4 bases, J lost 5 bases, and 17 bases lay in between.

This sequence joins TRBV2 and TRBJ2-1; 8 bases agree with TRBD2. The V segment lost 6 bases and the J segment 4 bases; nucleotides outside the gene matches: 11. The length of the CDR3 is 16 residues. In germline, CDR1 is SNHLY, CDR2 FYNNEI. CDR3 DNA: TGTGCCAGCAGGCTGACTAGCGCGTCCCTATACAATGAGCAGTTCTTC. This translates into CASRLTSASLYNEQFF.

This sequence joins TRBV11-2 and TRBJ1-6, with 9 positions matching TRBD1. The V gene end was trimmed by 0 bases and the J gene end by 11 bases; junction bases not matched to a gene: 5. This CDR3 spans 15 amino acids. The V gene's germline CDR1 is SGHAT and CDR2 FQNNGV. CDR3 protein: CASSLEDRGTTPLHF. The DNA of the CDR3 is TGTGCCAGCAGCTTAGAGGACAGGGGTACGACACCCCTCCACTTT.

V usage is TRBV6-5 and J usage is TRBJ2-7; D not certain. CDR3 length: 15 residues. V lost 0 bases and J lost 0, with 9 bases in between. Germline loops: CDR1 MNHEY, CDR2 SVGAGI. DNA of the CDR3: TGTGCCAGCAGTTACTCTATTTCCCTCTCCTACGAGCAGTACTTC. Protein sequence: CASSYSISLSYEQYF.

The genes are TRBV5-8 and TRBJ2-7; D not certain. Trimming shortened V by 5 bases and J by 6 bases, and 12 bases separated the two germline ends. Germline V gene lookup returns CDR1 SGHTS and CDR2 YDEGEE. The CDR3 sequence is 12 residues long. The CDR3 DNA is TGTGCCAGCAGTAGAGCTATGATCGAGCAGTACTTC. Encoded protein: CASSRAMIEQYF.

In its sample, this clone was seen once. The J gene is TRBJ2-3, the V gene TRBV2; 8 nucleotides match TRBD2. The CDR3 runs to 14 residues. Germline V gene data show CDR1 as SNHLY and CDR2 as FYNNEI. Trimming took 6 bases from V and 3 from J; bases not matched to a gene: 5. In DNA, the CDR3 is TGTGCCAGCAGGGGTTTAGCGGGAACAGATACGCAGTATTTT. It specifies CASRGLAGTDTQYF.

The rearrangement uses TRBV7-2 and TRBJ2-1, with a possible D match to TRBD2 (5 bases). The CDR3 totals 13 residues. Germline V gene data show CDR1 as SGHTA and CDR2 as FQGNSA. V was shortened by 4 bases and J by 10 bases, with 14 bases between the two germline ends. The CDR3 loop is CASSSQDGGEQFF. CDR3 nucleotides: TGTGCCAGCAGCTCGCAGGACGGCGGGGAGCAGTTCTTC.

The chain carries TRBV5-6 and TRBJ1-5; D remains ambiguous. The germline CDR1 and CDR2 sequences are SGHDT and YYEEEE. Trimming stripped 4 bases from V and 3 bases from J, with 11 bases between. There are 14 residues in the CDR3. CDR3 nucleotide sequence: TGTGCCAGCAGCGTTTACAGTTCCAATCAGCCCCAGCATTTT. It specifies CASSVYSSNQPQHF.

The rearrangement uses TRBV9 and TRBJ2-7; 10 bases line up with TRBD1. Losses at the gene ends were 3 bases for V and 3 bases for J; bases not matched to a gene: 3. This CDR3 is 14 amino acids long. CDR1 is SGDLS, CDR2 YYNGEE, per germline. The CDR3: CASSGQGAVYEQYF. CDR3 sequence (DNA): TGTGCCAGCAGCGGACAGGGGGCTGTCTACGAGCAGTACTTC.

The chain couples TRBV9 to TRBJ1-2, with D possibly being TRBD1 (6 bases). Trimming removed 0 bases at V and 4 bases at J, with 13 bases between. CDR1 is SGDLS and CDR2 is YYNGEE in the germline V gene. The CDR3 loop spans 15 amino acids. In nucleotides, the CDR3 is TGTGCCAGCAGCGTAGATCACAGGGCGGGCTATGGCTACACCTTC. Protein sequence: CASSVDHRAGYGYTF.

The chain's CDR3 is CASSGTGGRTGELFF. The CDR3 DNA sequence: TGTGCCAGTAGTGGGACAGGGGGCCGGACCGGGGAGCTGTTTTTT. The J gene is TRBJ2-2, the V gene TRBV19, with 12 bases lining up with TRBD1. The V segment lost 5 bases and the J segment 5 bases; nucleotides outside the gene matches: 3. This CDR3 is 15 amino acids long. The germline V gene has CDR1 LNHDA and CDR2 SQIVND (reference sequence). The full variable domain, with the rest looked up from reference TRBV19 and TRBJ2-2, is DGGITQSPKYLFRKEGQNVTLSCEQNLNHDAMYWYRQDPGQGLRLIYYSQIVNDFQKGDIAEGYSVSREKKESFPLTVTSAQKNPTAFYLCASSGTGGRTGELFFGEGSRLTVL.

V gene TRBV18 combines with J gene TRBJ1-2; TRBD1 aligns across 9 bases. Germline V gene sequence: CDR1 KGHSH, CDR2 LQKENI. The CDR3 extends over 18 amino acids. J lost 3 bases, V lost 1 base, and 12 bases had no gene match. CDR3 loop: CASSPQGQGSPLHYGYTF. In DNA form, the CDR3 reads TGTGCCAGCTCACCACAGGGACAGGGCTCCCCACTACACTATGGCTACACCTTC.

This chain connects TRBV5-4 to TRBJ2-1, with D possibly matching TRBD2 (6 bases). Trimming removed 3 bases from V and 4 bases from J, with 14 bases in between. CDR3 length: 15 residues. Germline CDR1 reads SGHNT; CDR2 reads YYREEE (reference sequence). CDR3 bases: TGTGCCAGCAGCTCGAACGGGGGAAGATACAATGAGCAGTTCTTC. Its protein is CASSSNGGRYNEQFF.

The V and J genes are TRBV27 and TRBJ2-1, with 12 bases identical to TRBD2. V gave up 6 bases and J gave up 9 bases; unmatched junction bases: 9. CDR3 length equals 15 residues. From germline, CDR1 is MNHEY and CDR2 SMNVEV (reference sequence). The DNA for the CDR3 is TGTGCCAGCAGCCGCGGACTAGCGGGAATCGGTGAGCAGTTCTTC. Protein: CASSRGLAGIGEQFF.

This rearrangement joins TRBV5-4 to TRBJ2-4; 9 bases map to TRBD1. There are 14 residues in the CDR3. V was clipped by 4 bases and J by 7 bases; unmatched bases: 6. CDR1 is SGHNT, CDR2 YYREEE, per germline (reference sequence). The CDR3 DNA reads as TGTGCCAGCAGCCTCCCGGGACAGGGCAACATTCAGTACTTC. Translated: CASSLPGQGNIQYF.

The V call is TRBV5-6, the J call TRBJ1-2; weak D call: TRBD1 (5 bases). This CDR3 has 14 residues. CDR1 and CDR2 from the germline V gene are SGHDT and YYEEEE. V gave up 0 bases and J gave up 8 bases, with 14 bases separating them. The CDR3 loop reads CASSLGQGRFGYTF. The CDR3, as DNA: TGTGCCAGCAGCTTGGGGCAGGGAAGGTTCGGCTACACCTTC.

The J gene is TRBJ2-3, the V gene TRBV9, with TRBD2 matching 12 bases. The length of the CDR3 is 16 residues. CDR1 is SGDLS, CDR2 YYNGEE, per germline. J was trimmed by 2 bases and V by 4 bases; bases with no gene match: 5. The CDR3 sequence: CASSPRTSGTTDTQYF. As DNA, the CDR3 is TGTGCCAGCAGCCCCCGGACTAGCGGGACCACAGATACGCAGTATTTT.

The J gene is TRBJ2-1, the V gene TRBV4-3; D ambiguous. Between the trimmed V and J ends, which lost 0 bases and 9 bases, there was a span of 12 bases. Germline CDR1 LGHNA, CDR2 YSLEER. The CDR3 has 14 amino acids. The CDR3 loop reads CASSQEWFWSEQFF. CDR3 coding DNA: TGCGCCAGCAGCCAAGAGTGGTTTTGGAGTGAGCAGTTCTTC.

In regard to this clone: One junction end disagrees with the germline gene, perhaps due to a read error. The same CDR3 can be traced to other DNA sequences in this sample. The chain links TRBV10-1 to TRBJ1-6; tentatively, D is TRBD1 (5 bases). This CDR3 has 13 amino acids. In germline, CDR1 is WNHNN, CDR2 SYGVQD (reference sequence). Here the CDR3 reads CASQLGGNSPLHF. For the CDR3, the DNA is TGCGCCAGCCAGCTCGGGGGGAATTCCCCCCTCCACTTT.

This sequence joins TRBV27 and TRBJ2-6; tentative D call: TRBD2 (5 bases). Trimming stripped 3 bases from V and 2 bases from J, with 8 bases between. The germline gives CDR1 MNHEY, CDR2 SMNVEV (reference sequence). This CDR3 spans 15 amino acids. The CDR3 region has the DNA TGTGCCAGCAGTTTTCGGGGAGCTGGGGCCAACGTCCTGACTTTC. Residues: CASSFRGAGANVLTF.